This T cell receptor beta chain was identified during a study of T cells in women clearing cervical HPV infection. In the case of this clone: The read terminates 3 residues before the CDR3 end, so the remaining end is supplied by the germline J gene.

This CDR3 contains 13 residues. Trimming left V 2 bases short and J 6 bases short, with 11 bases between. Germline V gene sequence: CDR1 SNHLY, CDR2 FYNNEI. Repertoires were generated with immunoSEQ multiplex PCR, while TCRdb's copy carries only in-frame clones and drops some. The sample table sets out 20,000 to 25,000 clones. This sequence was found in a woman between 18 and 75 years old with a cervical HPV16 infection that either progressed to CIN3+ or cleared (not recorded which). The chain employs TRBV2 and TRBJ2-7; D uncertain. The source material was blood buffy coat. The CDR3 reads CASSELGVREQYF. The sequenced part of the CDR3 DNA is TGTGCCAGCAGTGAACTAGGAGTTCGCGAG.